This T cell receptor (beta chain) originates from a study of Ad26.COV2.S vaccination and SARS-CoV-2 variants. Study-wide context: The COV1001 Ad26.COV2.S trial arm included the donor.

The CDR3 runs to 15 residues. J lost 4 bases, V lost 0 bases, and 3 bases had no gene match. Germline V gives CDR1 MNHEY, CDR2 SVGEGT. Only in-frame clones appear in the TCRdb table, and some are missing; sequencing was by immunoSEQ multiplex PCR. Of 410,000 or so clones in the sample, 75% to 95% were seen once. This clone was recorded once. Treatment given: roughly 18 received Ad26.COV2.S at low or high dose, single or two shots; about 5 received placebo; per-sample allocation not given. Sample collection was performed on day 63 after the first vaccine or placebo injection. Adults aged 18-55 years in Boston included the donor.

The rearrangement uses TRBV6-2 or TRBV6-3 and TRBJ2-7; 10 positions match TRBD1. This clonotype originated in a person between 18 and 65 years old who received the Ad26.COV2.S COVID-19 vaccine or a placebo. Sequencing used peripheral blood, obtained in a trial of Ad26.COV2.S vaccine versus placebo. The CDR3 is CASSYSPDRGYEQYF. Here the CDR3 DNA reads TGTGCCAGCAGTTACTCCCCGGACAGGGGGTACGAGCAGTACTTC.